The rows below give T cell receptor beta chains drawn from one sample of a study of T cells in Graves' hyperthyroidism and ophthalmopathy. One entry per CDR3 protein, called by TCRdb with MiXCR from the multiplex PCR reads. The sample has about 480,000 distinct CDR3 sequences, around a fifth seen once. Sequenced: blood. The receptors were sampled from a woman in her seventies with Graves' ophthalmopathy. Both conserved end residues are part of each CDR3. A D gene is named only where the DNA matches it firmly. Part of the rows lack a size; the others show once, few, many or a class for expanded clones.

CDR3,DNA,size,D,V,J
CASSPTGRGETQYF,TGTGCCAGCTCACCGACAGGGCGGGGAGAGACCCAGTACTTC,-,-,TRBV18,TRBJ2-5
CSARASGTVNTEAFF,TGCAGTGCTAGAGCCTCCGGGACGGTGAACACTGAAGCTTTCTTT,-,-,TRBV20-1,TRBJ1-1
CASTEDRVEKLFF,TGTGCCAGCACCGAGGACCGGGTTGAAAAACTGTTTTTT,-,-,TRBV2,TRBJ1-4
CASSLPEGYGYTF,TGTGCCAGCAGCTTACCCGAAGGTTATGGCTACACCTTC,-,-,TRBV7-8,TRBJ1-2
CASATTAAHEQFF,TGTGCCAGCGCAACGACAGCCGCCCATGAGCAGTTCTTC,few,-,TRBV9,TRBJ2-1
CASSPISGSFQFF,TGTGCCAGCAGTCCCATCAGCGGGAGTTTTCAGTTCTTC,-,TRBD2,TRBV27,TRBJ2-1
CASSSTGTGSEQFF,TGCGCCAGCAGCTCTACCGGGACAGGGTCTGAGCAGTTCTTC,-,TRBD1,TRBV5-1,TRBJ2-1
CAWSGGFRNGYTF,TGTGCCTGGAGTGGGGGGTTCCGAAACGGCTACACCTTC,-,-,TRBV30,TRBJ1-2
CASSLAPFSGNTIYF,TGTGCCAGCAGCTTGGCCCCCTTCTCTGGAAACACCATATATTTT,many,-,TRBV11-2,TRBJ1-3
CASSETGLVVGETQYF,TGTGCCAGCAGTGAAACCGGACTAGTCGTCGGGGAGACCCAGTACTTC,once,TRBD2,TRBV2,TRBJ2-5
CASSQTSGLPYEQYF,TGTGCCAGCAGCCAAACTAGCGGACTACCCTACGAGCAGTACTTC,few,TRBD2,TRBV5-5,TRBJ2-7
CAISETGRGYEQYF,TGTGCCATCAGTGAAACAGGGAGAGGATACGAGCAGTACTTC,many,-,TRBV10-3,TRBJ2-7
CSEAGGAEETQYF,TGCAGTGAAGCGGGGGGCGCAGAAGAGACCCAGTACTTC,few,TRBD2,TRBV20-1,TRBJ2-5
CASFPTASLGNSPLHF,TGTGCCAGCTTCCCGACAGCCTCTCTTGGGAATTCACCCCTCCACTTT,few,-,TRBV6-1,TRBJ1-6
CASGLGRTSGNTIYF,TGTGCTAGTGGTTTGGGTCGCACAAGTGGAAACACCATATATTTT,few,-,TRBV12-5,TRBJ1-3
CAISEGLAGSSSETQYF,TGTGCCATCAGTGAGGGACTAGCGGGATCTTCTTCCGAGACCCAGTACTTC,-,TRBD2,TRBV10-3,TRBJ2-5
CASSLGLAGGGEQFF,TGTGCCAGCAGCTTGGGACTAGCGGGAGGGGGTGAGCAGTTCTTC,many,TRBD2,TRBV7-2,TRBJ2-1
CSAPRQGKPSLYF,TGCAGTGCACCAAGGCAGGGGAAGCCCTCCCTGTATTTT,-,-,TRBV20-1,TRBJ2-3
CASSASTVSTDTQYF,TGTGCCAGCAGCGCCTCTACCGTCAGCACAGATACGCAGTATTTT,few,-,TRBV9,TRBJ2-3
CASSPTTGRKANYGYTF,TGTGCCAGCAGTCCTACGACAGGGCGTAAAGCGAACTATGGCTACACCTTC,-,TRBD1,TRBV27,TRBJ1-2
CASSPRHVGGSYQETQYF,TGTGCCAGCAGCCCCCGTCACGTGGGAGGCAGCTACCAAGAGACCCAGTACTTC,few,-,TRBV11-2,TRBJ2-5
CASSQGTGLDTEAFF,TGTGCCAGCAGCCAAGGAACGGGGCTCGATACTGAAGCTTTCTTT,few,-,TRBV3-1,TRBJ1-1
CASSIHSTRTDTQYF,TGTGCCAGTAGTATCCACTCCACGAGGACAGATACGCAGTATTTT,few,-,TRBV19,TRBJ2-3
CASSLAGGYTF,TGTGCCAGCAGTTTGGCCGGTGGCTACACCTTC,many,-,TRBV12-3/TRBV12-4,TRBJ1-2
CASTPFLGYGYTF,TGTGCCAGCACCCCGTTTTTGGGCTATGGCTACACCTTC,few,-,TRBV12-3/TRBV12-4,TRBJ1-2
CASSQVIAGGRETQYF,TGTGCCAGCAGCCAAGTGATCGCGGGAGGTCGCGAGACCCAGTACTTC,few,TRBD2,TRBV3-1,TRBJ2-5
CASSSKQGGLAGELFF,TGTGCCAGCAGCTCGAAACAGGGGGGCCTGGCCGGGGAGCTGTTTTTT,-,TRBD1,TRBV7-9,TRBJ2-2
CASLSEYRSNQPQHF,TGTGCCAGTCTATCGGAATATAGGAGCAATCAGCCCCAGCATTTT,-,-,TRBV19,TRBJ1-5
CASSPRPSNTEAFF,TGTGCCAGCAGTCCCAGGCCCTCGAACACTGAAGCTTTCTTT,many,-,TRBV27,TRBJ1-1
CASSFGALETQYF,TGTGCCAGCAGCTTTGGGGCACTGGAGACCCAGTACTTC,few,-,TRBV11-1,TRBJ2-5
CASSPSTGTTYNEQFF,TGTGCCAGCAGCCCCTCTACCGGGACTACCTACAATGAGCAGTTCTTC,few,TRBD2,TRBV11-2,TRBJ2-1
CASSVATASGSADTQYF,TGTGCCAGCAGCGTAGCTACGGCTAGCGGGAGTGCAGATACGCAGTATTTT,-,TRBD2,TRBV9,TRBJ2-3
CAWNTGVQETQYF,TGTGCCTGGAACACGGGAGTCCAAGAGACCCAGTACTTC,-,-,TRBV30,TRBJ2-5
CASSLLASSYNEQFF,TGTGCCAGCAGCTTACTGGCGAGTTCCTACAATGAGCAGTTCTTC,many,-,TRBV7-2,TRBJ2-1
CASSLGGTVKTLYGYTF,TGTGCCAGCAGTTTAGGGGGGACAGTTAAGACGTTGTATGGCTACACCTTC,-,TRBD1,TRBV12-3/TRBV12-4,TRBJ1-2
CASTQPGLGAAFF,TGCGCCAGCACCCAACCCGGCCTGGGGGCGGCTTTCTTT,-,-,TRBV4-3,TRBJ1-1
CASSEGGHNEQFF,TGTGCCAGCAGTGAAGGAGGACACAATGAGCAGTTCTTC,-,-,TRBV2,TRBJ2-1
CATSDPGQNYGYTF,TGTGCCACCAGTGATCCGGGACAAAACTATGGCTACACCTTC,few,-,TRBV24-1,TRBJ1-2
CAISGQAVNTEAFF,TGTGCCATCAGCGGACAGGCCGTGAACACTGAAGCTTTCTTT,-,TRBD1,TRBV10-3,TRBJ1-1
CASSQVSGSLDQETQYF,TGCGCCAGCAGCCAAGTTAGCGGGAGCCTGGACCAAGAGACCCAGTACTTC,-,TRBD2,TRBV7-2,TRBJ2-5
CASSALFEADTLWDFTGELFF,TGTGCCAGCAGTGCCCTCTTTGAGGCTGACACGCTGTGGGATTTCACCGGGGAGCTGTTTTTT,few,-,TRBV2,TRBJ2-2
CASMDRGSSEAFF,TGTGCCAGTATGGACAGGGGGAGTTCTGAAGCTTTCTTT,few,TRBD1,TRBV19,TRBJ1-1
CASSSHPMNTEAFF,TGTGCCAGCAGCTCCCACCCTATGAACACTGAAGCTTTCTTT,-,-,TRBV3-1,TRBJ1-1
CASSPVEANYGYTF,TGTGCCAGCAGTCCCGTAGAGGCGAACTATGGCTACACCTTC,many,-,TRBV12-3/TRBV12-4,TRBJ1-2
CARRLAGDETQYF,TGTGCCAGAAGACTAGCGGGAGACGAGACCCAGTACTTC,-,TRBD2,TRBV30,TRBJ2-5
CSARLPSGRVNEQFF,TGCAGTGCTAGATTGCCTAGCGGGAGAGTAAATGAGCAGTTCTTC,few,TRBD2,TRBV20-1,TRBJ2-1
CASSDRDYGYTF,TGTGCCAGCAGTGACAGGGACTATGGCTACACCTTC,many,-,TRBV2,TRBJ1-2
CASSRGGQGVHGYTF,TGTGCCAGCAGTCGGGGCGGACAGGGGGTGCATGGCTACACCTTC,-,TRBD1,TRBV6-1,TRBJ1-2
CASSLMNQREKLFF,TGTGCCAGCAGCTTAATGAACCAGCGGGAAAAACTGTTTTTT,-,-,TRBV7-9,TRBJ1-4
CASSPSGGAYNEQFF,TGTGCCAGCAGCCCTAGCGGGGGGGCCTACAATGAGCAGTTCTTC,-,TRBD2,TRBV6-2/TRBV6-3,TRBJ2-1
CASSPRTGARNEQYF,TGTGCCAGCAGTCCCCGGACAGGGGCTCGCAACGAGCAGTACTTC,few,TRBD1,TRBV6-1,TRBJ2-7
CASSLEVQLETQYF,TGTGCCAGCAGCTTAGAAGTGCAGTTGGAGACCCAGTACTTC,many,-,TRBV11-2,TRBJ2-5
CASSDRLGEQYF,TGTGCCAGCTCGGACAGGCTTGGAGAGCAGTACTTC,-,TRBD1,TRBV18,TRBJ2-7
CAISKTSGFRNEQFF,TGTGCCATCAGTAAGACTAGCGGGTTTAGGAATGAGCAGTTCTTC,-,TRBD2,TRBV10-3,TRBJ2-1
CASRADSNQPQHF,TGTGCCAGCAGGGCAGACAGCAATCAGCCCCAGCATTTT,-,-,TRBV28,TRBJ1-5
CAISLSRNYGYTF,TGTGCCATCAGCCTGAGCAGGAACTATGGCTACACCTTC,-,-,TRBV10-3,TRBJ1-2
CASSSLGQGTEAFF,TGTGCCAGCAGTTCCCTGGGACAGGGGACTGAAGCTTTCTTT,few,TRBD1,TRBV6-1,TRBJ1-1